The next 11 T cell receptor beta chains were all read from a single sample in a study of cytomegalovirus exposure and HLA in healthy donors. PCR employed 60 Vbeta and 13 Jbeta primers. Some clones are missing from TCRdb's copy, which holds only in-frame ones; the method was immunoSEQ multiplex PCR. The sample yields a few hundred thousand clones, about 87% seen once. The material sequenced was PBMCs. These receptor sequences come from a woman aged 18 to 35 in good health and CMV-seronegative.

Of note for this clone: Sequence at one end of the junction differs from germline and may be a read error. CDR3 coding DNA: TGTGCCAGCAGCCCAGAAGGCATAAAAAATGAGGCCGGTGGCTTC. It translates to CASSPEGIKNEAGGF. The V gene is TRBV5-4, the J gene TRBJ1-2; D gene ambiguous. The CDR3 covers 15 residues. Per germline, CDR1 SGHNT and CDR2 YYREEE (reference sequence).

The chain uses TRBV7-2 and TRBJ2-5, with 12 bases matching TRBD2. The germline CDR1 and CDR2 sequences are SGHTA and FQGNSA. This CDR3 comprises 16 residues. With 2 bases clipped from V and 5 bases from J, the junction kept 6 bases outside the gene matches. CDR3 loop: CASSLSLAGGRETQYF. In DNA, the CDR3 is TGTGCCAGCAGCTTATCCCTAGCGGGGGGGCGTGAGACCCAGTACTTC. Filled out from reference TRBV7-2 and TRBJ2-5, the complete variable domain reads GAGVSQSPSNKVTEKGKDVELRCDPISGHTALYWYRQSLGQGLEFLIYFQGNSAPDKSGLPSDRFSAERTGGSVSTLTIQRTQQEDSAVYLCASSLSLAGGRETQYFGPGTRLLVL.

This chain connects TRBV9 to TRBJ2-5, with D perhaps matching TRBD2 (7 bases). The CDR3 is 15 amino acids. Germline V gives CDR1 SGDLS, CDR2 YYNGEE. Trimming took off 4 bases at V and 1 base at J, with 14 bases between the two ends. The CDR3 sequence: CASSPRGAVQETQYF. CDR3 DNA: TGTGCCAGCAGCCCCCGGGGGGCTGTCCAAGAGACCCAGTACTTC.

The chain recombines TRBV5-3 with TRBJ2-5; a possible D gene is TRBD2 (7 bases). TRBV5-3 is identified as an open reading frame with a role that is uncertain. Trimming cost V 2 bases and J 5 bases, with 16 bases left between them. This CDR3 comprises 15 residues. The CDR3 protein is CARSLEGGRVETQYF. CDR3 nucleotide sequence: TGTGCCAGAAGCTTAGAGGGGGGGCGAGTCGAGACCCAGTACTTC.

This chain connects TRBV2 to TRBJ2-7; D not resolved. CDR3 length: 12 amino acids. Germline V CDR1 and CDR2: SNHLY, FYNNEI. With 6 bases removed from V and 2 bases from J, the gap between germline ends came to 8 bases. The CDR3 here is CASSLEPYEQYF. In DNA, the CDR3 is TGTGCCAGCAGCCTAGAGCCCTACGAGCAGTACTTC.

The chain uses TRBV27 and TRBJ2-3, with D maybe TRBD2 (5 bases). The CDR3 runs 14 residues. V shed 5 bases and J shed 1 base, with 10 bases lying between them. The germline gives CDR1 MNHEY, CDR2 SMNVEV (reference sequence). For the CDR3, the DNA is TGTGCCAGCAGTCCCCGGGATCGCACAGATACGCAGTATTTT. Translated: CASSPRDRTDTQYF.

The rearrangement joins TRBV29-1 to TRBJ1-1, with TRBD1 identical over 8 bases. Losses at the gene ends were 4 bases for V and 3 bases for J; bases not matched to a gene: 4. Germline V gives CDR1 SQVTM, CDR2 ANQGSEA. The CDR3 runs 13 residues. The CDR3 spells CSVATGGDTEAFF. The CDR3 region has the DNA TGCAGCGTTGCTACAGGGGGGGACACTGAAGCTTTCTTT.

J is TRBJ1-4 and V is TRBV6-6; the match to TRBD1 covers 7 bases. CDR1 and CDR2 (germline): MNHNY, SVGAGI (reference sequence). This CDR3 comprises 15 residues. V trimming: 4 bases; J trimming: 8 bases; junction bases outside the gene matches: 10. The CDR3 sequence is CASSSTGDGKEKLFF. The DNA for the CDR3 is TGTGCCAGCAGTTCTACAGGGGACGGGAAAGAAAAACTGTTTTTT.

The V gene is TRBV2, the J gene TRBJ2-3, with 7 bases fitting TRBD2. The CDR3 runs to 15 residues. Germline V gives CDR1 SNHLY, CDR2 FYNNEI. V was pared by 5 bases and J by 2 bases, with 7 bases of the junction left unmatched. In nucleotides, the CDR3 is TGTGCCAGCAGTTTGGGGGGGTCATACACAGATACGCAGTATTTT. It is translated as CASSLGGSYTDTQYF.

In its sample, this clone was seen once. V and J are TRBV6-5 and TRBJ2-7; TRBD2 aligns across 11 bases. Germline V gives CDR1 MNHEY, CDR2 SVGAGI. V shed 6 bases, J shed 3 bases, and the junction held 7 bases outside the gene matches. This CDR3 has 15 amino acids. Here the CDR3 reads CASRKTSGGRYEQYF. The CDR3 nucleotides are TGTGCCAGCAGAAAAACTAGCGGGGGTCGCTACGAGCAGTACTTC.

The chain has TRBV11-2 and TRBJ1-1; D is possibly TRBD1 (5 bases). Trimming shortened V by 0 bases and J by 7 bases, and 15 bases separated the two germline ends. CDR3 length: 15 residues. Germline CDR1 SGHAT, CDR2 FQNNGV. CDR3 protein: CASSLEFSRGIEAFF. Here the CDR3 DNA reads TGTGCCAGCAGCTTAGAGTTCAGTAGGGGCATTGAAGCTTTCTTT.